This entry concerns a single TCR beta chain. Participants had their cohort set by participant-reported clinical history. V lost 6 bases and J lost 6; bases outside the gene matches: 4. Germline V gene lookup returns CDR1 MNHEY and CDR2 SVGAGI. The CDR3 runs to 13 residues. This entry comes from a study of blood T cell repertoires in COVID-19. Study background: Nucleic acid was either cDNA or gDNA, and it came from T cells, B-cell-depleted T cells, or PBMCs.

Some clones are missing from TCRdb's copy, which holds only in-frame ones; the method was immunoSEQ multiplex PCR. The sample consists of approximately 200,000 clones, less than 85% of them appearing once. The TCR comes from a woman aged 25 to 45 who had recovered from COVID-19. Input material: PBMCs or T cells enriched from blood (not recorded which). The gene calls are TRBV6-5 and TRBJ1-5, with 8 nucleotides matching TRBD1. CDR3 residues: CASRGQGRQPQHF. The CDR3 DNA follows: TGTGCCAGCAGAGGACAGGGTCGTCAGCCCCAGCATTTT.